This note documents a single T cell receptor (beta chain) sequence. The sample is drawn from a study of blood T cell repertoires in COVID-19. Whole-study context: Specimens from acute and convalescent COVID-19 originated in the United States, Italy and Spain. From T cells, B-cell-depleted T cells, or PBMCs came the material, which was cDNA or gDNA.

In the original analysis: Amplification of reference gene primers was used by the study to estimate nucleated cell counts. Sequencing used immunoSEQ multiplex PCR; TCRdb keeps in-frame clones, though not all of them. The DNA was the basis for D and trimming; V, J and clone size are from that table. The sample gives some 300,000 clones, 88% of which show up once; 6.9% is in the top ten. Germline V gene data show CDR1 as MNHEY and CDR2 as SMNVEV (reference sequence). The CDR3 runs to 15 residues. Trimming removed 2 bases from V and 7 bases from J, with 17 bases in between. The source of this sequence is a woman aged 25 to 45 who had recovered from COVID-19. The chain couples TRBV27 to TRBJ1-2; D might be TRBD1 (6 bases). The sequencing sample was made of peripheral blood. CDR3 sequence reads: CASSLVSGGVGGYTF. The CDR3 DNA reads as TGTGCCAGCAGTTTAGTTTCGGGGGGCGTTGGTGGCTACACCTTC.